This is a list of T cell receptor beta chains from one sample in a study of beta chain features in type 1 diabetes. The table came from immunoSEQ multiplex PCR; TCRdb's copy has only in-frame clones and leaves some out. The sample records about 650,000 clones, approximately 13% being singletons. The sequenced sample consisted of naive CD4+ T cells from blood. The receptors here all came from a man aged 30-40 years with type 1 diabetes. CDR3s include the opening cysteine and the closing phenylalanine or tryptophan. The D gene is left open where the match is weak. Only part of the rows carry a size: once, few, many, or a class if the clone is expanded.

>few|TRBV6-5|TRBJ2-7|15|-
CASSYSGRSAYEQYF
TGTGCCAGCAGTTACTCGGGCCGATCCGCGTACGAGCAGTACTTC
>-|TRBV28|TRBJ2-1|16|-
CASSLGGSSSYNEQFF
TGTGCCAGCAGCCTAGGAGGGAGTAGTTCCTACAATGAGCAGTTCTTC
>-|TRBV9|TRBJ2-7|15|TRBD1
CASSVGTGNFDEQYF
TGTGCCAGCAGCGTGGGGACAGGGAATTTCGACGAGCAGTACTTC
>-|TRBV14|TRBJ1-3|16|TRBD1
CASSQFSRQGQDTIYF
TGTGCCAGCAGCCAATTCTCCCGACAGGGACAAGACACCATATATTTT
>few|TRBV6-6|TRBJ2-6|15|-
CASSPVSSGANVLTF
TGTGCCAGCAGTCCGGTTAGCTCTGGGGCCAACGTCCTGACTTTC
>few|TRBV7-2|TRBJ1-1|15|-
CASSKLTNGDTEAFF
TGTGCCAGCAGCAAGCTGACCAATGGGGACACTGAAGCTTTCTTT
>few|TRBV30|TRBJ1-5|15|-
CAWSKDNYSNQPQHF
TGTGCCTGGAGTAAGGACAATTATAGCAATCAGCCCCAGCATTTT
>-|TRBV5-1|TRBJ2-3|14|-
CASTPGVGIDTQYF
TGCGCCAGCACCCCGGGGGTAGGGATCGATACGCAGTATTTT
>-|TRBV5-6|TRBJ2-1|14|-
CASSFPDRHNEQFF
TGTGCCAGCAGCTTCCCCGACCGACACAATGAGCAGTTCTTC
>few|TRBV5-6|TRBJ1-5|14|-
CASSHRQGNQPQHF
TGTGCCAGCAGCCATCGACAGGGCAATCAGCCCCAGCATTTT
>-|TRBV4-3|TRBJ1-2|13|-
CASSQELGNGYTF
TGCGCCAGCAGCCAAGAGCTAGGGAATGGCTACACCTTC
>-|TRBV7-7|TRBJ2-3|17|TRBD2
CASSLEVAGGDTDTQYF
TGTGCCAGCAGCTTAGAGGTAGCGGGGGGAGACACAGATACGCAGTATTTT
>-|TRBV6-5|TRBJ1-5|14|-
CASSYSAGDQPQHF
TGTGCCAGCAGTTACTCGGCGGGAGATCAGCCCCAGCATTTT
>few|TRBV28|TRBJ2-2|14|TRBD1
CASSLRDRFGELFF
TGTGCCAGCAGTCTCCGGGACAGGTTCGGGGAGCTGTTTTTT
>few|TRBV25-1|TRBJ1-4|15|-
CASSELGSTNEKLFF
TGTGCCAGCAGTGAACTGGGCTCAACTAATGAAAAACTGTTTTTT
>few|TRBV19|TRBJ1-1|13|-
CASSFTGPTEAFF
TGTGCCAGTAGTTTCACAGGACCGACTGAAGCTTTCTTT
>-|TRBV6-6|TRBJ2-5|14|-
CASSYSRVYREQYF
TGTGCCAGCAGTTACTCACGGGTGTACCGGGAGCAGTACTTC
>once|TRBV19|TRBJ1-1|14|-
CASSPRQLNTEAFF
TGTGCCAGTAGTCCGCGACAGCTGAACACTGAAGCTTTCTTT
>-|TRBV4-3|TRBJ1-2|15|-
CASSQPGQRESGYTF
TGCGCCAGCAGCCAACCCGGACAGCGGGAAAGTGGCTACACCTTC
>-|TRBV7-2|TRBJ2-6|16|-
CASRQVLISGANVLTF
TGTGCCAGCAGACAGGTTCTCATCTCTGGGGCCAACGTCCTGACTTTC
>-|TRBV25-1|TRBJ2-7|12|-
CASSEWKHEQYF
TGTGCCAGCAGTGAATGGAAACACGAGCAGTACTTC
>few|TRBV5-4|TRBJ1-4|14|-
CASSFRTTNEKLFF
TGTGCCAGCAGCTTCCGAACAACTAATGAAAAACTGTTTTTT
>few|TRBV6-5|TRBJ1-4|13|-
CASRDSNDEKLFF
TGTGCCAGCAGGGACAGTAATGATGAAAAACTGTTTTTT
>-|TRBV29-1|TRBJ2-6|13|-
CSVAGSGANVLTF
TGCAGCGTTGCGGGGTCTGGGGCCAACGTCCTGACTTTC
>-|TRBV5-6|TRBJ2-7|14|-
CASSGRDGAVEQYF
TGTGCCAGCAGCGGAAGGGACGGGGCGGTCGAGCAGTACTTC
>few|TRBV5-1|TRBJ2-5|14|TRBD2
CASSRSGGAETQYF
TGCGCCAGCAGCCGTAGCGGGGGGGCCGAGACCCAGTACTTC
>-|TRBV7-8|TRBJ2-5|13|TRBD1
CASSGGQQETQYF
TGTGCCAGCAGCGGGGGACAGCAAGAGACCCAGTACTTC